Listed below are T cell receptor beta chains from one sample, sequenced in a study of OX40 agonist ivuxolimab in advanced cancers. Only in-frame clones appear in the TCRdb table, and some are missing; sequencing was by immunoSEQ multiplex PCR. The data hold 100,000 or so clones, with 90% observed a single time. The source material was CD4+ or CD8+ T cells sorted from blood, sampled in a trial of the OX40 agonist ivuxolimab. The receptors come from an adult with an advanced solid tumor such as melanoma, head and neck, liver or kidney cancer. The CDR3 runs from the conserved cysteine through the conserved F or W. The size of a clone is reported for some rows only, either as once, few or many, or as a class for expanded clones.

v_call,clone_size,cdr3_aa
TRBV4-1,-,CASSLQGPTAHTF
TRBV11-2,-,CASSLVGGRYGYTF
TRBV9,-,CASSVGTLQETQYF
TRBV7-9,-,CASSLQGSARNTIYF
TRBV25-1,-,CASRPLSGKGTDTQYF
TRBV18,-,CASSPPATGGVEKLFF
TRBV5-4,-,CASSRTGDQETQYF
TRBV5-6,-,CASSLVVGGGSKNIQYF
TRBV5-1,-,CASSLDGTAYEQYF
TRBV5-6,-,CASSFGVAQETQYF
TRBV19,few,CASIQGQGIGTEAFF
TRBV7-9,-,CASSSGRRTEAFF
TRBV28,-,CASSPDPPRSEKLFF
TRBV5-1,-,CASSLGGSGNEKLFF
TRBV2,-,CASRPTAGTETQYF